These 12 T cell receptor beta chains share one sample of origin, sequenced in a study of blood T cell repertoires in COVID-19. This table comes from immunoSEQ multiplex PCR, and its TCRdb copy is limited to in-frame clones, with some not included. The table lists over 45,000 clones, 70% to 90% of them singletons, with 12% in the top ten. What was sequenced was peripheral blood. These receptors all stem from a human donor in a cohort sampled during active COVID-19.

The sample holds one count of this clone. V gene TRBV11-2 combines with J gene TRBJ1-6, with 7 bases fitting TRBD1. The CDR3 extends over 18 amino acids. J lost 7 bases, V lost 6 bases, and 18 bases had no gene match. Germline V CDR1 and CDR2: SGHAT, FQNNGV. The CDR3 is CASRPGQSYNGPNSPLHF. The CDR3 region has the DNA TGTGCCAGCAGACCGGGACAGTCCTATAACGGGCCCAATTCACCCCTCCACTTT. Full variable domain (missing parts from reference TRBV11-2 and TRBJ1-6): EAGVAQSPRYKIIEKRQSVAFWCNPISGHATLYWYQQILGQGPKLLIQFQNNGVVDDSQLPKDRFSAERLKGVDSTLKIQPAKLEDSAVYLCASRPGQSYNGPNSPLHFGNGTRLTVT.

This clone has a handful of counts. The chain links TRBV6-2 or TRBV6-3 to TRBJ2-1, with 9 bases matching TRBD2. The CDR3 runs 17 residues. Germline assignment: CDR1 MNHEY and CDR2 SVGEGT. Trimming removed 0 bases from V and 4 bases from J; junction bases left unmatched: 7. The CDR3 sequence is CASSYSPPSGVYNEQFF. In DNA form, the CDR3 reads TGTGCCAGCAGTTACTCCCCACCTAGCGGGGTTTACAATGAGCAGTTCTTC.

The J gene is TRBJ2-3, the V gene TRBV28, with D possibly TRBD2 on 6 matching bases. The CDR3 is 17 residues long. With 5 bases removed from V and 2 bases from J, the gap between germline ends came to 20 bases. Germline-derived CDR1 and CDR2 are MDHEN and SYDVKM. The CDR3 DNA sequence: TGTGCCAGCAGTCCAATGGAGGGGTCCGGCTACACAGATACGCAGTATTTT. Amino acids: CASSPMEGSGYTDTQYF.

The rearrangement links TRBV5-8 to TRBJ2-1; D call uncertain. V was shortened by 2 bases and J by 0 bases, with 9 bases between the two germline ends. The CDR3 covers 15 residues. From germline, CDR1 is SGHTS and CDR2 YDEGEE. As DNA, the CDR3 is TGTGCCAGCAGCTTTCGTCACTCCTCCTACAATGAGCAGTTCTTC. Its protein product is CASSFRHSSYNEQFF.

The chain couples TRBV27 to TRBJ2-7; tentatively, D is TRBD2 (6 bases). This CDR3 contains 12 residues. CDR1 is MNHEY, CDR2 SMNVEV, per germline (reference sequence). With 6 bases removed from V and 5 bases from J, the gap between germline ends came to 11 bases. DNA for the CDR3: TGTGCCAGCAGGGACTACCCCAACGAGCAGTACTTC. Translated, it gives CASRDYPNEQYF.

The chain couples TRBV30 to TRBJ2-1; D unresolved. The CDR3 has 13 amino acids. Germline assignment: CDR1 GTSNPN and CDR2 SVGIG (reference sequence). V was cut by 8 bases and J by 2 bases, with 13 bases left in between. CDR3 sequence (DNA): TGTGCCCGGGCCAGTGAGGCCTACAATGAGCAGTTCTTC. It encodes CARASEAYNEQFF.

The chain carries TRBV19 and TRBJ2-7; 9 nucleotides line up with TRBD2. The CDR3 covers 19 residues. Germline-derived CDR1 and CDR2 are LNHDA and SQIVND (reference sequence). The V gene end was trimmed by 6 bases and the J gene end by 3 bases; junction bases not matched to a gene: 21. The CDR3 is CASSDPPRVSGSPNYEQYF. CDR3 bases: TGTGCCAGTAGCGACCCACCGCGAGTTAGCGGGAGCCCCAACTACGAGCAGTACTTC.

V usage is TRBV5-1 and J usage is TRBJ2-1, with 8 bases aligning to TRBD2. Trimming removed 2 bases from V and 3 bases from J; junction bases left unmatched: 7. CDR3 size: 16 residues. Germline loops: CDR1 SGHRS, CDR2 YFSETQ. The CDR3 nucleotides are TGCGCCAGCAGCTTACCGAGCGGGAGAGACTACAATGAGCAGTTCTTC. This codes for CASSLPSGRDYNEQFF.

The chain recombines TRBV12-3 or TRBV12-4 with TRBJ1-1; possible D gene TRBD1, 5 bases. There are 13 residues in the CDR3. The V and J ends lost 5 bases and 5 bases respectively, with 12 bases between them. CDR3 nucleotide sequence: TGTGCCAGCAGTCGCTCGGGGGGGACTGAAGCTTTCTTT. Amino acids: CASSRSGGTEAFF.

J is TRBJ2-2 and V is TRBV7-6, with D tentatively TRBD1 (6 bases). This CDR3 is 15 amino acids long. V was cut by 2 bases and J by 4 bases, with 11 bases left in between. Germline V CDR1 and CDR2: SGHVS, FNYEAQ. This CDR3 is CASSLTTGSTGELFF. CDR3 in DNA: TGTGCCAGCAGCTTAACCACAGGGTCCACCGGGGAGCTGTTTTTT.

This clone has just a few counts. J is TRBJ1-1 and V is TRBV10-1; 8 positions match TRBD1. Germline V gives CDR1 WNHNN, CDR2 SYGVQD (reference sequence). The length of the CDR3 is 14 residues. The V and J ends lost 6 bases and 4 bases, in that order; junction bases with no gene match: 7. The CDR3 reads CASSATGVSTEAFF. CDR3 bases: TGCGCCAGCAGCGCGACAGGGGTGAGCACTGAAGCTTTCTTT.

V and J are TRBV7-2 and TRBJ2-1, with D possibly being TRBD2 (5 bases). This CDR3 has 14 amino acids. Germline loops: CDR1 SGHTA, CDR2 FQGNSA. V lost 5 bases to trimming and J lost 9 bases, with 17 bases between them. The CDR3 coding sequence is TGTGCCAGCAGCATATCCCCAGGCGGGTTTGAGCAGTTCTTC. Protein sequence: CASSISPGGFEQFF.